This section outlines one T cell receptor beta chain sequence together with its context. Its antigen is currently unknown. Germline CDR1 and CDR2: MNHNY and SVGAGI (reference sequence). This CDR3 is 12 amino acids long. Trimming removed 0 bases at V and 5 bases at J, with 5 bases between. This specimen belongs to a study of OX40 agonist ivuxolimab in advanced cancers. General study points: Partly responding patients at 0.1-3.0 mg/kg showed some of the smallest clonal expansion.

Libraries were prepared by immunoSEQ multiplex PCR; TCRdb keeps only in-frame clonotypes and omits some of them. The sample has roughly 79,000 clones, about four fifths seen once; the top ten hold roughly 0.5%. Patients with autoimmune history or systemic immunosuppression were excluded. The sample was CD4+ or CD8+ T cells sorted from blood, taken in a trial of the OX40 agonist ivuxolimab. The TCR comes from an adult with an advanced solid tumor such as melanoma, head and neck, liver or kidney cancer. This rearrangement joins TRBV6-6 to TRBJ2-7; D ambiguous. CDR3 nucleotides: TGTGCCAGCAGTTACTCGAGGAACGAGCAGTACTTC. It codes for CASSYSRNEQYF.